A single sample is the source of the 29 T cell receptor beta chains below, sequenced in a study of blood T cell repertoires in COVID-19. The data were produced by immunoSEQ multiplex PCR, yet TCRdb's version contains in-frame clones alone and is incomplete. Of 120,000 or so clones in the sample, almost 90% are singletons; the top ten hold roughly 0.94%. The sample comprised peripheral blood. These receptors were collected from a woman aged 50 to 60 with active or convalescent COVID-19.

The CDR3 bases are TGTGCCAGCAGCTTGGGACAGTTTAATTCACCCCTCCACTTT. It encodes CASSLGQFNSPLHF. The chain has TRBV3-1 (or the pseudogene TRBV3-2) and TRBJ1-6; the match to TRBD1 covers 7 bases. Looked up from germline, CDR1 is LGHDT and CDR2 is YNNKEL (reference sequence). Germline trimming cut 5 bases from V and 6 bases from J; bases unmatched to any gene: 4. The CDR3 has 14 residues.

The chain recombines TRBV28 with TRBJ1-1; TRBD1 might be the D (6 bases). The V and J ends lost 6 bases and 6 bases respectively, with 11 bases between them. Germline lookup yields CDR1 MDHEN and CDR2 SYDVKM. This CDR3 has 12 amino acids. CDR3 sequence: CASSSDRPEAFF. CDR3 DNA: TGTGCCAGCAGCTCCGACAGGCCTGAAGCTTTCTTT.

In its sample, this clone was seen a few times. The chain carries TRBV3-1 (or the pseudogene TRBV3-2) and TRBJ2-3; 7 bases line up with TRBD2. The CDR3 is made up of 15 amino acids. The germline V gene encodes CDR1 LGHDT and CDR2 YNNKEL (reference sequence). The ends lost 2 bases at V and 2 bases at J; junction bases unmatched: 4. The DNA for the CDR3 is TGTGCCAGCAGCCAAAAAAGCGGGGCCACAGATACGCAGTATTTT. This codes for CASSQKSGATDTQYF.

The chain links TRBV6-5 to TRBJ2-3, with TRBD2 as a possible D gene (5 bases). V lost 8 bases and J lost 2, with 17 bases in between. CDR3 length equals 15 residues. Germline V gives CDR1 MNHEY, CDR2 SVGAGI. The CDR3 spells CASAEWSGFTDTQYF. The CDR3 DNA reads as TGTGCCAGCGCCGAGTGGAGCGGATTCACAGATACGCAGTATTTT.

V usage is TRBV2 and J usage is TRBJ1-1; D is unclear. Germline loops: CDR1 SNHLY, CDR2 FYNNEI. V dropped 4 bases and J dropped 5 bases, with 11 bases sitting between them. The CDR3 contains 13 residues. This chain's CDR3 is CASSAVAGTEAFF. CDR3 DNA: TGTGCCAGCAGTGCCGTCGCGGGAACTGAAGCTTTCTTT.

The rearrangement links TRBV29-1 to TRBJ2-3, with 14 bases fitting TRBD2. J gave up 3 bases and V 3 bases, and 8 bases lay outside the gene matches. CDR3 length equals 17 residues. Germline CDR1 is SQVTM and CDR2 is ANQGSEA. The CDR3 DNA is TGCAGCGTTGATTCGGGACTAGCGGGAGTTGGGACAGATACGCAGTATTTT. This translates into CSVDSGLAGVGTDTQYF.

The chain recombines TRBV7-2 with TRBJ2-7; D call uncertain. V was pared by 5 bases and J by 5 bases, with 16 bases between. The CDR3 totals 14 residues. Germline CDR1 and CDR2: SGHTA and FQGNSA. The CDR3: CASSPTVFDDEQYF. Written as DNA, the CDR3 is TGTGCCAGCAGCCCCACAGTTTTCGACGACGAGCAGTACTTC.

The rearrangement links TRBV5-3 to TRBJ2-5; D is unresolved. TRBV5-3 is annotated as an ORF whose role is uncertain. Trimming left V 4 bases short and J 5 bases short, with 6 bases between. The CDR3 is 11 residues long. The CDR3 reads CARSPGETQYF. Here the CDR3 DNA reads TGTGCCAGAAGCCCGGGTGAGACCCAGTACTTC.

This chain joins TRBV13 and TRBJ1-3, with a weak D call TRBD1 (5 bases). This CDR3 contains 13 residues. Trimming took 2 bases from V and 3 from J, leaving 5 bases between them. The germline gives CDR1 PRHDT, CDR2 FYEKMQ (reference sequence). In DNA form, the CDR3 reads TGTGCCAGCAGCTTACAGGGTGGAAACACCATATATTTT. It is translated as CASSLQGGNTIYF.

CDR3: CAISEQGLSGYTF. Written as DNA, the CDR3 is TGTGCCATCAGTGAGCAGGGTTTGAGTGGCTACACCTTC. The rearrangement links TRBV10-3 to TRBJ1-2; D may be TRBD1 (5 bases). The CDR3 runs to 13 residues. Germline lookup yields CDR1 ENHRY and CDR2 SYGVKD. Trimming took 2 bases from V and 7 from J, leaving 11 bases between them.

This chain uses TRBV3-1 (or the pseudogene TRBV3-2) with TRBJ2-2; the match to TRBD2 covers 7 bases. Per the germline V gene, CDR1 is LGHDT and CDR2 is YNNKEL (reference sequence). Trimming cost V 1 base and J 3 bases; bases outside gene matches: 2. The CDR3 has 15 residues. The chain's CDR3 is CASSQGGSDTGELFF. The DNA of the CDR3 is TGTGCCAGCAGCCAAGGCGGGAGCGACACCGGGGAGCTGTTTTTT.

The chain joins TRBV18 to TRBJ1-1; unclear D gene. V gave up 3 bases and J gave up 5 bases, with 16 bases separating them. This CDR3 comprises 15 residues. Germline CDR1 is KGHSH and CDR2 is LQKENI. In nucleotides, the CDR3 is TGTGCCAGCTCACCTTTGGTATCTTTGACAACTGAAGCTTTCTTT. Translation gives CASSPLVSLTTEAFF.

This rearrangement joins TRBV28 to TRBJ2-1; 8 bases agree with TRBD1. Germline CDR1 reads MDHEN; CDR2 reads SYDVKM. Unmatched junction bases numbered 3, after V lost 5 bases and J lost 6 bases. The CDR3 is 13 amino acids. CDR3 in amino acids: CASSRQGLNEQFF. The CDR3 DNA reads as TGTGCCAGCAGTCGACAGGGGCTCAATGAGCAGTTCTTC.

The chain's CDR3 is CASSFGDRGGFSGYTF. CDR3 nucleotide sequence: TGTGCCAGCAGTTTTGGGGACAGGGGAGGTTTTAGTGGCTACACCTTC. V usage is TRBV28 and J usage is TRBJ1-2; 10 bases agree with TRBD1. V lost 3 bases, J lost 7 bases, and 11 bases stayed unmatched. The CDR3 consists of 16 residues. Germline V gives CDR1 MDHEN, CDR2 SYDVKM.

V is TRBV25-1 and J is TRBJ2-7; D remains ambiguous. Trimming removed 3 bases from V and 0 bases from J, with 12 bases in between. Germline V gene sequence: CDR1 MGHDK, CDR2 SYGVNS. This CDR3 is 15 amino acids long. The CDR3 region is CASSDKQASSYEQYF. For the CDR3, the DNA is TGTGCCAGCAGTGATAAGCAGGCGAGCTCCTACGAGCAGTACTTC.

V and J are TRBV29-1 and TRBJ1-1; D is ambiguous. CDR1 and CDR2 from the germline V gene are SQVTM and ANQGSEA. Trimming removed 5 bases at V and 5 bases at J, with 15 bases between. This CDR3 comprises 13 residues. CDR3 nucleotides: TGCAGCGTTACACACAGATTACAGACTGAAGCTTTCTTT. It yields the protein CSVTHRLQTEAFF.

CDR3 DNA sequence: TGCGCCAGCAGCAGAATGACAGGGGTTGGCTACGAGCAGTACTTC. Its translation is CASSRMTGVGYEQYF. The rearrangement links TRBV5-1 to TRBJ2-7, with 8 bases that match TRBD1. In germline, CDR1 is SGHRS, CDR2 YFSETQ. CDR3 size: 15 residues. The ends lost 4 bases at V and 3 bases at J; junction bases unmatched: 9.

J is TRBJ2-7 and V is TRBV30; D possibly corresponds to TRBD2 (7 bases). The V end was cut by 3 bases, the J end by 4 bases, with 13 bases between. Germline CDR1 and CDR2: GTSNPN and SVGIG (reference sequence). The CDR3 length is 13 residues. The CDR3 DNA is TGTGCCTGGAGGGGGGGGGCTGGTTACGAGCAGTACTTC. Protein: CAWRGGAGYEQYF.

The chain has TRBV27 and TRBJ2-5; 10 bases fit TRBD2. V gave up 2 bases and J gave up 3 bases; unmatched junction bases: 6. The germline gives CDR1 MNHEY, CDR2 SMNVEV (reference sequence). The CDR3 has 16 residues. The CDR3 DNA reads as TGTGCCAGCAGTTTAGATTATACTAGCGGGAAAGAGACCCAGTACTTC. Protein product: CASSLDYTSGKETQYF.

The chain is built from TRBV18 and TRBJ2-7; 9 bases fit TRBD2. The germline V gene has CDR1 KGHSH and CDR2 LQKENI. V gave up 4 bases and J gave up 1 base; unmatched junction bases: 5. This CDR3 spans 15 amino acids. The CDR3 spells CASSLTSGSSYEQYF. CDR3 DNA: TGTGCCAGCTCACTAACTAGCGGGTCGTCCTACGAGCAGTACTTC.

The rearrangement uses TRBV15 and TRBJ1-2; maybe TRBD1 (6 bases). This CDR3 has 13 amino acids. The germline gives CDR1 LNHNV, CDR2 YYDKDF (reference sequence). V was shortened by 0 bases and J by 8 bases, with 10 bases between the two germline ends. The CDR3 DNA reads as TGTGCCACCAGCAGAGATAGGGACATGGGCTACACCTTC. This sequence encodes CATSRDRDMGYTF.

The CDR3 nucleotides read TGTGCCAGTAGGTTCAGTGGTGATCAGCCCCAGCATTTT. Translated, it gives CASRFSGDQPQHF. This chain uses TRBV19 with TRBJ1-5; D remains unclear. V dropped 6 bases and J dropped 5 bases, with 11 bases sitting between them. Germline assignment: CDR1 LNHDA and CDR2 SQIVND (reference sequence). The CDR3 runs 13 residues.

V usage is TRBV14 and J usage is TRBJ1-6; 7 bases map to TRBD1. V shed 1 base and J 9 bases; nucleotides not matched to a gene: 3. CDR3 length: 14 amino acids. Germline CDR1 is SGHDN and CDR2 is FVKESK. The CDR3 DNA reads as TGTGCCAGCAGCCAAGGACAGGGTTCTTCACCCCTCCACTTT. Amino acid sequence: CASSQGQGSSPLHF.

V is TRBV11-2 and J is TRBJ2-3; perhaps TRBD2 as D (6 bases). Deletions cut 4 bases from V and 4 bases from J, with 18 bases between. Germline V gives CDR1 SGHAT, CDR2 FQNNGV. This CDR3 is 16 amino acids long. CDR3 bases: TGTGCCAGCAGCTCCAGACTAGAAAGTAGGCCAGATACGCAGTATTTT. This gives the protein CASSSRLESRPDTQYF.

The sample holds one count of this clone. The rearrangement joins TRBV3-1 (or the pseudogene TRBV3-2) to TRBJ1-4; D is perhaps TRBD1 (6 bases). The germline CDR1 and CDR2 sequences are LGHDT and YNNKEL (reference sequence). There are 15 residues in the CDR3. Deletions cut 5 bases from V and 7 bases from J, with 17 bases between. This CDR3 is CASSIGQNVGEKLFF. In DNA form, the CDR3 reads TGTGCCAGCAGCATCGGACAGAACGTGGGTGAAAAACTGTTTTTT.

V and J are TRBV6-5 and TRBJ1-3; the D gene is possibly TRBD1 (5 bases). This CDR3 is 15 amino acids long. The germline CDR1 and CDR2 sequences are MNHEY and SVGAGI. Trimming stripped 5 bases from V and 0 bases from J, with 11 bases between. The CDR3, as DNA: TGTGCCAGCAGTAGAAGACAGAACTCTGGAAACACCATATATTTT. It codes for CASSRRQNSGNTIYF.

The gene calls are TRBV7-2 and TRBJ2-7, with D possibly TRBD2 on 6 matching bases. The CDR3 sequence is 14 residues long. Trimming removed 1 base from V and 2 bases from J, with 9 bases in between. Germline V gene sequence: CDR1 SGHTA, CDR2 FQGNSA. CDR3: CASSLVSGPYEQYF. The CDR3 nucleotides read TGTGCCAGCAGCTTAGTTAGCGGCCCCTACGAGCAGTACTTC.

The chain employs TRBV14 and TRBJ2-1, with 7 nucleotides matching TRBD2. The CDR3 is made up of 15 amino acids. V shed 2 bases and J 5 bases; nucleotides not matched to a gene: 6. Germline V CDR1 and CDR2: SGHDN, FVKESK. The chain's CDR3 is CASSQLAGLNNEQFF. The DNA of the CDR3 is TGTGCCAGCAGCCAATTGGCGGGACTAAACAATGAGCAGTTCTTC.

The chain is built from TRBV19 and TRBJ2-7; a possible D gene is TRBD1 (6 bases). The CDR3 runs 15 residues. CDR1 is LNHDA and CDR2 is SQIVND in the germline V gene (reference sequence). Trimming left V 5 bases short and J 4 bases short, with 18 bases between. Here the CDR3 reads CASSDTGHPGYEQYF. The CDR3 DNA follows: TGTGCCAGTAGTGATACGGGACACCCCGGGTACGAGCAGTACTTC. Drawing the rest from reference TRBV19 and TRBJ2-7, the complete variable domain is DGGITQSPKYLFRKEGQNVTLSCEQNLNHDAMYWYRQDPGQGLRLIYYSQIVNDFQKGDIAEGYSVSREKKESFPLTVTSAQKNPTAFYLCASSDTGHPGYEQYFGPGTRLTVT.